Listed here are 19 T cell receptor beta chains from one sample, sequenced in a study of cytomegalovirus exposure and HLA in healthy donors. Method: immunoSEQ multiplex PCR; TCRdb's copy keeps in-frame clones and lacks some. Here the sample spans around 56,000 clones, 90% to 95% being singletons. The sequenced sample consisted of PBMCs. The receptors were gathered from a young woman in good health and CMV-seropositive.

The rearrangement uses TRBV14 and TRBJ2-2; TRBD1 is a possible D gene (5 bases). V was pared by 1 base and J by 4 bases, with 10 bases between. CDR1 and CDR2 (germline): SGHDN, FVKESK. This CDR3 region has 15 residues. The DNA for the CDR3 is TGTGCCAGCAGCCAAGCTGGGGCACTCACCGGGGAGCTGTTTTTT. Amino acids: CASSQAGALTGELFF.

This chain uses TRBV6-5 with TRBJ1-2; 12 nucleotides agree with TRBD1. V lost 6 bases to trimming and J lost 6 bases; unmatched junction nucleotides: 5. CDR1 is MNHEY, CDR2 SVGAGI, per germline. The CDR3 is made up of 14 amino acids. CDR3 sequence: CASSPGTGGDGYTF. The CDR3 coding sequence is TGTGCCAGCAGCCCCGGGACAGGGGGCGATGGCTACACCTTC.

The chain combines TRBV19 with TRBJ1-6; D unclear. This CDR3 is 13 amino acids long. Trimming removed 4 bases from V and 14 bases from J, with 15 bases in between. Germline lookup yields CDR1 LNHDA and CDR2 SQIVND (reference sequence). The CDR3 loop is CASSTNPRHTLHF. CDR3 bases: TGTGCCAGTAGTACCAATCCCAGACATACCCTCCACTTT.

The chain recombines TRBV2 with TRBJ1-2; TRBD1 aligns across 7 bases. The CDR3 is 13 amino acids. The junction had 3 bases not matched to a gene; V was cut back by 4 bases and J by 4 bases. The V gene's germline CDR1 is SNHLY and CDR2 FYNNEI. CDR3 sequence reads: CASSAQGGYGYTF. In DNA, the CDR3 is TGTGCCAGCAGTGCCCAGGGGGGCTATGGCTACACCTTC.

CDR3 residues: CASSLGLNTEAFF. CDR3 sequence (DNA): TGTGCCAGCAGCTTGGGGCTGAACACTGAAGCTTTCTTT. The chain joins TRBV5-5 to TRBJ1-1, with D hard to call. The CDR3 is 13 amino acids. CDR1 is SGHKS and CDR2 is YYEKEE in the germline V gene (reference sequence). V shed 0 bases and J shed 0 bases, with 3 bases lying between them.

This rearrangement joins TRBV9 to TRBJ2-4; TRBD1 agrees at 8 bases. Germline-derived CDR1 and CDR2 are SGDLS and YYNGEE. V shed 4 bases, J shed 7 bases, and the junction held 10 bases outside the gene matches. The CDR3 sequence is 15 residues long. The CDR3 reads CASSPRQGIANIQYF. The CDR3 coding sequence is TGTGCCAGCAGCCCTCGACAGGGGATAGCGAACATTCAGTACTTC.

The CDR3 here is CASASADNLNTEAFF. The CDR3 DNA reads TGTGCCTCAGCTTCCGCAGACAACCTGAACACTGAAGCTTTCTTT. The chain links TRBV2 to TRBJ1-1; D unclear. The germline V gene has CDR1 SNHLY and CDR2 FYNNEI. This CDR3 has 15 residues. V was pared by 11 bases and J by 0 bases, with 19 bases between.

The chain links TRBV6-6 to TRBJ2-7, with 8 bases matching TRBD2. CDR1 and CDR2 from the germline V gene are MNHNY and SVGAGI (reference sequence). The CDR3 loop spans 16 amino acids. The trim removed 0 bases at V and 4 bases at J, leaving 8 bases unmatched. The CDR3 is CASSYSIFGGGYEQYF. CDR3 coding DNA: TGTGCCAGCAGTTACTCGATTTTCGGGGGGGGTTACGAGCAGTACTTC.

V is TRBV28 and J is TRBJ2-5, with TRBD2 matching 13 bases. CDR3 length: 15 amino acids. The germline V gene encodes CDR1 MDHEN and CDR2 SYDVKM. V shed 6 bases and J 2 bases; nucleotides not matched to a gene: 3. CDR3 in DNA: TGTGCCAGCAGCTTGACTAGCGGGGGGCAAGAGACCCAGTACTTC. Protein product: CASSLTSGGQETQYF.

CDR3 sequence reads: CARGTPPRETQYF. As DNA, the CDR3 is TGTGCCAGGGGGACTCCCCCTAGGGAGACCCAGTACTTC. The genes are TRBV2 and TRBJ2-5, with a tentative D call TRBD2 (6 bases). The CDR3 spans 13 residues. Germline CDR1 reads SNHLY; CDR2 reads FYNNEI. Trimming cost V 9 bases and J 5 bases, with 16 bases left between them.

The V and J genes are TRBV4-1 and TRBJ2-1; D perhaps matches TRBD2 (5 bases). The CDR3 runs 16 residues. The ends were cut back, 4 bases at V and 5 bases at J, with 18 bases in the middle. CDR1 MGHRA and CDR2 YSYEKL come from the germline V gene. The CDR3 reads CASSPGLWGWNNEQFF. The CDR3 bases are TGCGCCAGCAGCCCGGGGTTGTGGGGATGGAACAATGAGCAGTTCTTC.

The rearrangement links TRBV9 to TRBJ2-3; maybe TRBD2 (7 bases). From germline, CDR1 is SGDLS and CDR2 YYNGEE. The CDR3 is 16 residues long. Trimming took 3 bases from V and 2 from J, leaving 16 bases between them. The CDR3 sequence: CASSAGGGRTTDTQYF. CDR3 nucleotide sequence: TGTGCCAGCAGCGCGGGCGGGGGCCGAACCACAGATACGCAGTATTTT.

The chain has TRBV2 and TRBJ2-3; D ambiguous. Trimming left V 4 bases short and J 0 bases short, with 8 bases between. Per the germline V gene, CDR1 is SNHLY and CDR2 is FYNNEI. The CDR3 covers 14 residues. The CDR3 spells CASSVTSSTDTQYF. As DNA, the CDR3 is TGTGCCAGCAGTGTGACATCTAGCACAGATACGCAGTATTTT.

This chain uses TRBV29-1 with TRBJ1-3; unclear D gene. Per germline, CDR1 SQVTM and CDR2 ANQGSEA. The CDR3 is 13 amino acids. The V and J ends lost 2 bases and 5 bases respectively, with 10 bases between them. CDR3 sequence (DNA): TGCAGCGTTGAAATCCCAGGCCGAAACACCATATATTTT. Its protein is CSVEIPGRNTIYF.

The chain is built from TRBV5-1 and TRBJ2-1; D perhaps matches TRBD2 (5 bases). This CDR3 spans 16 amino acids. Trimming shortened V by 5 bases and J by 2 bases, and 17 bases separated the two germline ends. Per the germline V gene, CDR1 is SGHRS and CDR2 is YFSETQ. CDR3 sequence reads: CASSLAGIGAYNEQFF. CDR3 coding DNA: TGCGCCAGCAGTCTCGCGGGCATCGGGGCCTACAATGAGCAGTTCTTC.

The rearrangement joins TRBV18 to TRBJ1-1; possible D gene TRBD1, 5 bases. The CDR3 is 15 amino acids. Germline CDR1 is KGHSH and CDR2 is LQKENI. The ends were cut back, 2 bases at V and 0 bases at J, with 10 bases in the middle. The DNA for the CDR3 is TGTGCCAGCTCACCAGCGACAGTAATGAACACTGAAGCTTTCTTT. Its protein product is CASSPATVMNTEAFF.

The sample holds one count of this clone. J is TRBJ1-1 and V is TRBV11-1; 8 positions agree with TRBD1. The ends lost 5 bases at V and 6 bases at J; junction bases unmatched: 5. CDR3 length: 13 residues. Germline CDR1 SGHAT, CDR2 FQDESV (reference sequence). Here the CDR3 reads CASSRDRGPEAFF. In DNA, the CDR3 is TGTGCCAGCAGCCGAGACAGGGGACCTGAAGCTTTCTTT.

This chain joins TRBV5-3 and TRBJ1-2, with 7 bases that match TRBD1. TRBV5-3 is an open reading frame, and its role is uncertain. The CDR3 has 14 amino acids. The junction had 7 bases not matched to a gene; V was cut back by 4 bases and J by 4 bases. CDR3 sequence (DNA): TGTGCCAGAAGCCAAAACAGGGGACCCTATGGCTACACCTTC. Translating it yields CARSQNRGPYGYTF.

This chain uses TRBV5-1 with TRBJ1-1; TRBD1 agrees at 8 bases. The CDR3 loop spans 13 amino acids. V was clipped by 2 bases and J by 4 bases; unmatched bases: 1. The V gene's germline CDR1 is SGHRS and CDR2 YFSETQ. Here the CDR3 reads CASSFTGGTEAFF. For the CDR3, the DNA is TGCGCCAGCAGCTTTACAGGGGGCACTGAAGCTTTCTTT.